Listed below are T cell receptor beta chains from one sample, sequenced in a study of shared T cell receptors in the human thymus. Profiling relied on immunoSEQ multiplex PCR, and the TCRdb table lists in-frame clones only, not all of them. Here the sample spans hundreds of thousands of clones, around 87% being singletons. These data also formed part of another study, on human thymus T cells.

What was sequenced was thymocytes. The receptors come from a boy under two years old with a congenital heart defect. Both conserved end residues are part of each CDR3. D genes are given only for firm matches. Size is omitted from some rows. Given values are once, few, many or a class for expanded clones.

NA	TRBV7-2	TRBJ1-2	NA	CASSRREANYGYTF	TGTGCCAGCAGCCGACGGGAGGCTAACTATGGCTACACCTTC
NA	TRBV28	TRBJ1-1	TRBD1	CASSFGQGAGAEAFF	TGTGCCAGCAGTTTCGGACAGGGGGCGGGAGCTGAAGCTTTCTTT
NA	TRBV7-2	TRBJ1-4	NA	CASSRHPTNEKLFF	TGTGCCAGCAGCCGACACCCAACTAATGAAAAACTGTTTTTT
NA	TRBV4-3	TRBJ1-5	NA	CASSQGRGSENQPQHF	TGCGCCAGCAGCCAAGGTAGAGGATCGGAGAATCAGCCCCAGCATTTT
NA	TRBV19	TRBJ1-6	TRBD1	CASSDRVGNSPLHF	TGTGCCAGTAGTGACAGGGTCGGTAATTCACCCCTCCACTTT
NA	TRBV4-3	TRBJ1-1	TRBD1	CASSQYDPGQGGTEAFF	TGCGCCAGCAGCCAATATGATCCGGGACAGGGGGGAACTGAAGCTTTCTTT
NA	TRBV10-3	TRBJ1-2	NA	CAIREKRWTAYGYTF	TGTGCCATCAGGGAGAAAAGGTGGACAGCCTATGGCTACACCTTC
once	TRBV13	TRBJ1-3	TRBD1	CASRSTGQGSGNTIYF	TGTGCCAGCAGATCAACGGGACAGGGCTCTGGAAACACCATATATTTT
NA	TRBV18	TRBJ2-3	NA	CASSPTALSEVGTDTQYF	TGTGCCAGCTCACCAACGGCGCTAAGCGAAGTTGGCACAGATACGCAGTATTTT
NA	TRBV15	TRBJ2-1	TRBD2	CATCPWTSGNNEQFF	TGTGCCACTTGCCCTTGGACTAGCGGGAACAATGAGCAGTTCTTC
NA	TRBV7-9	TRBJ2-2	TRBD2	CASSSQTSGGPGTGELFF	TGTGCCAGCAGCTCCCAGACTAGCGGGGGGCCGGGGACCGGGGAGCTGTTTTTT
NA	TRBV14	TRBJ2-1	NA	CASSPWQWGDDEQFF	TGTGCCAGCAGCCCCTGGCAGTGGGGGGACGATGAGCAGTTCTTC
few	TRBV4-2	TRBJ2-1	TRBD2	CASSHDRLAGEYNEQFF	TGTGCCAGCAGCCATGATAGACTAGCGGGAGAATACAATGAGCAGTTCTTC
NA	TRBV19	TRBJ1-2	NA	CASSVGQTYGYTF	TGTGCCAGTAGTGTCGGACAGACCTATGGCTACACCTTC
NA	TRBV4-2	TRBJ2-1	NA	CASSHRVGEQFF	TGTGCCAGCAGCCACCGGGTGGGTGAGCAGTTCTTC
once	TRBV6-5	TRBJ1-5	TRBD1	CASSSDRVNQPQHF	TGTGCCAGCAGTTCCGACAGGGTAAATCAGCCCCAGCATTTT
once	TRBV7-8	TRBJ2-7	NA	CASSSTGIPSYEQYF	TGTGCCAGCAGCTCTACAGGGATTCCATCCTACGAGCAGTACTTC
NA	TRBV6-5	TRBJ1-1	TRBD1	CASSYSTGGLTEAFF	TGTGCCAGCAGTTACTCGACAGGGGGCCTGACTGAAGCTTTCTTT